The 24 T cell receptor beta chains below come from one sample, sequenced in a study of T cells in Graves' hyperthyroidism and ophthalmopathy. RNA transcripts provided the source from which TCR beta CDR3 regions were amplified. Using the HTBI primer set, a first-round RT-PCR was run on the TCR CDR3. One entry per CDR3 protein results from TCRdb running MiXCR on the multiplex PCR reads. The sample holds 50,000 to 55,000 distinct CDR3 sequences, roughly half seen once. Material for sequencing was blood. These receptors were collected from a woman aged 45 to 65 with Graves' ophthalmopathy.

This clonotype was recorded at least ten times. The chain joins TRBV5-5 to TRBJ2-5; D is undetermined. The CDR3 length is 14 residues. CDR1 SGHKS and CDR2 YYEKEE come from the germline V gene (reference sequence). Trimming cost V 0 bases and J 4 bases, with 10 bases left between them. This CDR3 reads CASSLEASGETQYF. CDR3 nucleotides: TGTGCCAGCAGCTTGGAGGCGTCGGGAGAGACCCAGTACTTC. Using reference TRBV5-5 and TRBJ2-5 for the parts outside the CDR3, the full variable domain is DAGVTQSPTHLIKTRGQQVTLRCSPISGHKSVSWYQQVLGQGPQFIFQYYEKEERGRGNFPDRFSARQFPNYSSELNVNALLLGDSALYLCASSLEASGETQYFGPGTRLLVL.

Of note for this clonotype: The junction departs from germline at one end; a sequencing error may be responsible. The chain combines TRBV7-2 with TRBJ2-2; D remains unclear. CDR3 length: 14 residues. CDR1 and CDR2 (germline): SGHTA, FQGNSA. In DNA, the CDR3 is TGTGCCAGTAGCTCTGTATGGAACACCAGGGAGCTGTTTTTT. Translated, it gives CASSSVWNTRELFF.

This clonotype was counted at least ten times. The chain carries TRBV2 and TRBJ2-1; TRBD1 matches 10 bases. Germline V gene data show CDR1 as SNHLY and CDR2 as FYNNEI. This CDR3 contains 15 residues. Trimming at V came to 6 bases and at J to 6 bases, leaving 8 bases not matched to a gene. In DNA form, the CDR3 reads TGTGCCAGCAGGGCCGACAGGGGGCTAACCAATGAGCAGTTCTTC. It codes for CASRADRGLTNEQFF. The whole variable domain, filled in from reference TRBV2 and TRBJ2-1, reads EPEVTQTPSHQVTQMGQEVILRCVPISNHLYFYWYRQILGQKVEFLVSFYNNEISEKSEIFDDQFSVERPDGSNFTLKIRSTKLEDSAMYFCASRADRGLTNEQFFGPGTRLTVL.

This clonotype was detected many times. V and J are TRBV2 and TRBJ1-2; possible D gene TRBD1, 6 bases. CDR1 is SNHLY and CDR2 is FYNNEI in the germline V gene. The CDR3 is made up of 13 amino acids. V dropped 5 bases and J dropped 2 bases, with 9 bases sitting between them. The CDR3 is CASSPGGNYGYTF. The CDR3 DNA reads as TGTGCCAGCAGTCCCGGGGGCAACTATGGCTACACCTTC.

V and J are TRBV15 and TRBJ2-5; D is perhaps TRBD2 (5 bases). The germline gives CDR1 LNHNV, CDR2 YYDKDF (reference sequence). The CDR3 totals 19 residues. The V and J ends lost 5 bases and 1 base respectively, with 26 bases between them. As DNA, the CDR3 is TGTGCCACCAGCCCGAGCGTGGCGGGCGGCCCTACGGTCCAAGAGACCCAGTACTTC. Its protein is CATSPSVAGGPTVQETQYF.

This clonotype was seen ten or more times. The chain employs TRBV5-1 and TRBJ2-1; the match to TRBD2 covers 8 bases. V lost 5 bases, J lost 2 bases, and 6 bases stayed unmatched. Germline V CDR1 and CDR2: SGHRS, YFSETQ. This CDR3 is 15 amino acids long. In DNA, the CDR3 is TGCGCCAGCAGTTTCGGGGGGGGCACCTACAATGAGCAGTTCTTC. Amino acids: CASSFGGGTYNEQFF.

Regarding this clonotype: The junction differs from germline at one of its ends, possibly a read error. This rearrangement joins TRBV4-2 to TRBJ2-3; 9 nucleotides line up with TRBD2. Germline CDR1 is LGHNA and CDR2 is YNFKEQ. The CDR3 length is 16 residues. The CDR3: CTSSQEPSGNTDTQYF. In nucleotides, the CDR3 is TGTACCAGCAGCCAAGAACCTAGCGGGAACACAGATACGCAGTATTTT.

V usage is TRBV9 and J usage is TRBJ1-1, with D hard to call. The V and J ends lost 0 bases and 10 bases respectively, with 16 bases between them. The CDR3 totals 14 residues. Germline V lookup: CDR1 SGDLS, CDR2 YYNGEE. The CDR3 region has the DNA TGTGCCAGCAGCGTAGGCGGGCAGGTCGGTGGAGCTTTCTTT. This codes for CASSVGGQVGGAFF. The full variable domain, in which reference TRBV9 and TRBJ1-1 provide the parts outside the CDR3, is DSGVTQTPKHLITATGQRVTLRCSPRSGDLSVYWYQQSLDQGLQFLIQYYNGEERAKGNILERFSAQQFPDLHSELNLSSLELGDSALYFCASSVGGQVGGAFFGQGTRLTVV.

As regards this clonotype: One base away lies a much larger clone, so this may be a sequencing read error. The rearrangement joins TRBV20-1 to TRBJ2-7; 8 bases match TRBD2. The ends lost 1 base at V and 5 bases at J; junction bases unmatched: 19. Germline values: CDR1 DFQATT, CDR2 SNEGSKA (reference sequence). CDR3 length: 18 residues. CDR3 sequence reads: CSARGGTGLVGGLHEQYF. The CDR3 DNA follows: TGCAGTGCTAGAGGGGGGACGGGACTAGTGGGAGGTTTGCACGAGCAGTACTTC.

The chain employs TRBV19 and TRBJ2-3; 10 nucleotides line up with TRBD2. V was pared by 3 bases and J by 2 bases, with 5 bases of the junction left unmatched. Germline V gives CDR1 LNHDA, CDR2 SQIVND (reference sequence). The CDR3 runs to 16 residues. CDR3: CASSMLAGEITDTQYF. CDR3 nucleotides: TGTGCCAGTAGTATGCTAGCGGGGGAGATCACAGATACGCAGTATTTT.

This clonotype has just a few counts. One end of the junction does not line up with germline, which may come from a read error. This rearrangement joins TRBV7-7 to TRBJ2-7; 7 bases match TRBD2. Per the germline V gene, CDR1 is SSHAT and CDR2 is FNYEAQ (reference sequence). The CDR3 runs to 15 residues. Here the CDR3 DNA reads TGTGCTAGCAGCTTATACAGCGGGAACTCCTACGAGCAGTACTTC. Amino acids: CASSLYSGNSYEQYF.

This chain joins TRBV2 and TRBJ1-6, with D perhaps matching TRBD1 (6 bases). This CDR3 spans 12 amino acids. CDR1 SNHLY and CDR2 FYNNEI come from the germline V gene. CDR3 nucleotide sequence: TGTGCTCGGGGGCCGAATAATTCACCCCTCCACTTT. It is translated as CARGPNNSPLHF.

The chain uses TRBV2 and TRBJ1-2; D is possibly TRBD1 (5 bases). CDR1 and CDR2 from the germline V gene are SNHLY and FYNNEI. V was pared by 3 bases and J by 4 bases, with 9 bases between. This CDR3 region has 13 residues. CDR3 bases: TGTGCCAGCAGTGAGGACGGGGCCTATGGCTACACCTTC. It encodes CASSEDGAYGYTF.

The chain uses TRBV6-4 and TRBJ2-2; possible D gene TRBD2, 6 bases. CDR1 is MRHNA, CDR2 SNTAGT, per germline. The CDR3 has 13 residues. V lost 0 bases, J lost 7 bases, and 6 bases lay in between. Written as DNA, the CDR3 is TGTGCCAGCAGTGACTCGACTAGCGGGGAGCTGTTTTTT. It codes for CASSDSTSGELFF.

The CDR3 loop reads CASSKPGLANGEQFF. In DNA form, the CDR3 reads TGTGCCAGCAGCAAACCGGGACTAGCGAATGGTGAGCAGTTCTTC. V is TRBV7-2 and J is TRBJ2-1; 10 nucleotides match TRBD2. Trimming took 5 bases from V and 9 from J; bases not matched to a gene: 10. The germline V gene encodes CDR1 SGHTA and CDR2 FQGNSA. The CDR3 is 15 residues long.

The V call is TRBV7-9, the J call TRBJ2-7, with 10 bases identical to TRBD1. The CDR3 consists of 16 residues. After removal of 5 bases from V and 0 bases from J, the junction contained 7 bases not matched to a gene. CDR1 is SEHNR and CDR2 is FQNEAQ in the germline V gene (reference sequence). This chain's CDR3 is CASSQGGQGVSYEQYF. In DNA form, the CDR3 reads TGTGCCAGCAGCCAAGGTGGACAGGGGGTCTCCTACGAGCAGTACTTC.

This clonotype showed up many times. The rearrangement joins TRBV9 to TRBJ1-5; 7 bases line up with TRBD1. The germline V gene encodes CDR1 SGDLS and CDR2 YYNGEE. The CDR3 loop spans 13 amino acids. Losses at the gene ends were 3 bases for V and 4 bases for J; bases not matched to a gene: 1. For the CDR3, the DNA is TGTGCCAGCAGCGCAGGGGGGAATCAGCCCCAGCATTTT. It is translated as CASSAGGNQPQHF.

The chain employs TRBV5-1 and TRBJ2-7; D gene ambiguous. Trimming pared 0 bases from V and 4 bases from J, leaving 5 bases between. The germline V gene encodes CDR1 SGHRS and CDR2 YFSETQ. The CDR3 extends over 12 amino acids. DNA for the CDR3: TGCGCCAGCAGCTTGGACGCATACGAGCAGTACTTC. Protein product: CASSLDAYEQYF.

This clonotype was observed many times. For the CDR3, the DNA is TGTGCCAGCAAAACGGGACAGGCGGTAGAGACCCAGTACTTC. Translation gives CASKTGQAVETQYF. This chain uses TRBV6-5 with TRBJ2-5; 8 bases match TRBD1. V lost 7 bases and J lost 4; bases outside the gene matches: 8. Per the germline V gene, CDR1 is MNHEY and CDR2 is SVGAGI. The CDR3 totals 14 residues.

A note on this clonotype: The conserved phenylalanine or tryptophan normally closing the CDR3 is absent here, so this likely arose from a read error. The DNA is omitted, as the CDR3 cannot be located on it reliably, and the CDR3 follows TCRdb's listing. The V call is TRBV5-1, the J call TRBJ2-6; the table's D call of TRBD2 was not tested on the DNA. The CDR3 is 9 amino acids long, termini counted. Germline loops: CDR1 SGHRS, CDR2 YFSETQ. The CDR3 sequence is CASSGGLTT.

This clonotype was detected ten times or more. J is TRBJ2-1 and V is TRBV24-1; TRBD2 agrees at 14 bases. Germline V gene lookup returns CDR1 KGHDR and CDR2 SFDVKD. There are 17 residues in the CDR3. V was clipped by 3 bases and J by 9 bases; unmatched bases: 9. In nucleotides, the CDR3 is TGTGCCACCAGTGATCCGGGACTAGCGGGAGTTTTAGGTGAGCAGTTCTTC. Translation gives CATSDPGLAGVLGEQFF.

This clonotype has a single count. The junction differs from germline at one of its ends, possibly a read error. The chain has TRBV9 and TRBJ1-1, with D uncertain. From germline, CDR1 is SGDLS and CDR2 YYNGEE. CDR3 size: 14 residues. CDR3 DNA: TGTGCCAGTAGCGTAGCCACGTCTGGCAGTGAAGCTTTCTTT. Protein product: CASSVATSGSEAFF.

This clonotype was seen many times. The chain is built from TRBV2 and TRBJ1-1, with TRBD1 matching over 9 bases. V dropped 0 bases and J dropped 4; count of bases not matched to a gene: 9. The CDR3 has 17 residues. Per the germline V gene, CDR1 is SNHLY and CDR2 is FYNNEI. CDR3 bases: TGTGCCAGCAGTGAAGCACCATTCCGACAGGGGGGCACTGAAGCTTTCTTT. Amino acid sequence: CASSEAPFRQGGTEAFF.

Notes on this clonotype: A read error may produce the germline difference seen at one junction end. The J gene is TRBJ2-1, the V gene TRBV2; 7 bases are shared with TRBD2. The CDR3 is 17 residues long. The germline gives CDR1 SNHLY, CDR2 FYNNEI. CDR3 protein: CASSTSKLAASYNEQFF. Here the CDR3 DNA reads TGTGCCAGCAGTACTTCAAAGCTAGCGGCCTCTTACAACGAGCAGTTCTTC.